The sequence of this T cell receptor (beta chain) was determined in a study of T cells after posttransplantation cyclophosphamide. Profiled with immunoSEQ multiplex PCR; TCRdb holds only in-frame clones, not every one. The repertoire has roughly 8,000 clones, none seen only once; the ten largest take about 10%. The table lists this clone with many counts. Germline CDR1 LGHNA, CDR2 YNFKEQ. V was clipped by 1 base and J by 8 bases; unmatched bases: 8. This CDR3 contains 15 residues. Busulfan-fludarabine conditioning, marrow transplant, and cyclophosphamide on days +3 and +4 were administered. The chain has TRBV4-2 and TRBJ2-1; 7 bases are a match to TRBD1. Material: PBMCs, obtained after allogeneic stem cell transplant with posttransplant cyclophosphamide. This TCR was sampled from a female patient aged 50-65 years who received an allogeneic stem cell transplant from a related donor, was CMV-positive, and had no GVHD. Some T cells may be provided by the graft donor. In DNA form, the CDR3 reads TGTGCCAGCAGCCAAGTCGTCGACAGGGCCTATGAGCAGTTCTTC. Translating gives CASSQVVDRAYEQFF.